This T cell receptor (beta chain) was profiled in a study of blood T cell repertoires in COVID-19. Overall study: Samples taken during acute and convalescent COVID-19 were collected in the United States, Italy and Spain.

The CDR3 is 13 amino acids. The V end was cut by 4 bases, the J end by 8 bases, with 14 bases between. CDR1 is KGHSH and CDR2 is LQKENI in the germline V gene. The age range of participants was 18 to 89 years, with residence in more than 20 US areas. The study assigned cohorts using participant-reported clinical history. Sequencing was performed with immunoSEQ multiplex PCR; in TCRdb, only in-frame clones are kept and a portion is missing. Here the sample spans a few hundred thousand clones, 65% to 90% being singletons. This TCR derives from a woman between 40 and 50 years old with acute COVID-19. Source material: PBMCs or T cells enriched from blood (not recorded which). The chain has TRBV18 and TRBJ1-2, with D possibly being TRBD1 (5 bases). The CDR3 DNA is TGTGCCAGCTCACAGGGACTTTTGGGCGGCTACACCTTC. Amino acid sequence: CASSQGLLGGYTF.